These T cell receptor beta chains were read from a single sample in a study of T cells in Graves' hyperthyroidism and ophthalmopathy. MiXCR, run by TCRdb on the multiplex PCR reads, gives a single entry per CDR3 protein. Of 690,000 or so distinct CDR3 sequences in the sample, 18% were seen once. Input material: blood. The receptors come from a woman aged 45-65 years with Graves' hyperthyroidism that later progressed to Graves' ophthalmopathy. Both conserved end residues are part of each CDR3. The D gene is left open where the match is weak. Not every row has a clone size; where given, it reads once, few, many or a size class.

>TRBJ2-1|TRBV20-1|once|NA
TGCAGTGCTCTAGGCTCCGCCGACTCCTACAATGAGCAGTCCTTC
CSALGSADSYNEQSF
>TRBJ2-3|TRBV6-1|few|NA
TGTGCCAGCAGTGAAGCCCTCGGCCGGGTGCTAGATACGCAGTATTTT
CASSEALGRVLDTQYF
>TRBJ1-1|TRBV24-1|NA|NA
TGTGCCACCAGTGCCTGGGGAGGGACTGAAGCTTTCTTT
CATSAWGGTEAFF
>TRBJ2-7|TRBV10-3|NA|TRBD1
TGTGCCATCAGTGGCCCGGACAGGGTTTTGGTCCACGAGCAGTACTTC
CAISGPDRVLVHEQYF
>TRBJ1-3|TRBV10-2|few|NA
TGCGCCAGCAGTGCCCCGGACTACTCTGGAAACACCATATATTTT
CASSAPDYSGNTIYF
>TRBJ1-3|TRBV6-1|NA|NA
TGTGCCAGCAGTATACGGGACCCTGGAAACACCATATATTTT
CASSIRDPGNTIYF
>TRBJ1-1|TRBV3-1|NA|TRBD1
TGTGCCAGCAGCCCGGGACAGGGGAACACTGAAGCTCTCTTT
CASSPGQGNTEALF
>TRBJ2-3|TRBV18|many|NA
TGTGCCAGCTCACCAGTTCTAGATACGCAGTATTTT
CASSPVLDTQYF
>TRBJ2-5|TRBV4-2|NA|TRBD2
TGTGCCAGCAGCCAAGATCCCAGCGGGGGTGGAGAGACCCAGTACTTC
CASSQDPSGGGETQYF
>TRBJ2-5|TRBV9|NA|TRBD2
TGTGCCAGCAGCGTAGAACCCGGGACTAGCGGGGGGGCCGTGACCCAGTACTTC
CASSVEPGTSGGAVTQYF
>TRBJ1-3|TRBV30|NA|NA
TGTGCCTGGAGTTCAGGAGGGGCTGGAAACACCATATATTTT
CAWSSGGAGNTIYF
>TRBJ1-5|TRBV4-1|few|NA
TGCGCCAGCAGTTCGGTCTACCGGGACAAGAGAAATCAGCCCCAGCATTTT
CASSSVYRDKRNQPQHF
>TRBJ2-5|TRBV3-1|many|NA
TGTGCCAGCAGCCCGGGACTGGAGCTTGAGACCCAGTACTTC
CASSPGLELETQYF
>TRBJ2-4|TRBV11-2|NA|TRBD1
TGTGCCAGCAGCTTAAGCCCGGACAGGGGAAACATTCAGTACTTC
CASSLSPDRGNIQYF
>TRBJ1-1|TRBV5-1|few|TRBD1
TGCGCCAGCAGCTCCACCCGGGACAGCATGAACACTGAAGCTTTCTTT
CASSSTRDSMNTEAFF
>TRBJ2-3|TRBV20-1|many|TRBD2
TGCAGTGCTAGTCTCCCCCGGACTAGCGGGGGCACAGATACGCAGTATTTT
CSASLPRTSGGTDTQYF
>TRBJ1-3|TRBV2|NA|TRBD1
TGTGCCAGCAGGGGGACAGAAGGTTGGAACACCATGTATTTT
CASRGTEGWNTMYF
>TRBJ1-3|TRBV7-9|NA|NA
TGTGCCAGCAGCTTAGAGTTGAGCAGTGTCTCTGGAAACACCATATATTTT
CASSLELSSVSGNTIYF
>TRBJ2-3|TRBV11-1|many|NA
TGTGCCAGCAGCTTAAGTTGGGCGGTTAGCACAGATACGCAGTATTTT
CASSLSWAVSTDTQYF
>TRBJ2-5|TRBV30|NA|NA
TGTGCCTGGAGTTTAGGAGAGACCCAGTACTTC
CAWSLGETQYF
>TRBJ1-1|TRBV7-6|NA|TRBD1
TGTGCCAGCAGCTTAGCGCGAGACAGGGGGATGGGGGACACTGAAGCTTTCTTT
CASSLARDRGMGDTEAFF
>TRBJ2-3|TRBV20-1|many|NA
TGCAGTGCTAGAGATAACACAGATACGCAGTATTTT
CSARDNTDTQYF
>TRBJ1-5|TRBV7-9|many|TRBD1
TGTGCCAGCAGCCAGACAGGGCAAGGCAATCAGCCCCAGCATTTT
CASSQTGQGNQPQHF
>TRBJ2-3|TRBV6-2/TRBV6-3|NA|TRBD2
TGTGCCAGCAGTTATGGACTAGCGGGGAGTAAAGATACGCAGTATTTT
CASSYGLAGSKDTQYF
>TRBJ1-1|TRBV9|few|NA
TGTGCCAGCAGCGGGGGGGGGGACACTGAAGCTTTCTTT
CASSGGGDTEAFF
>TRBJ1-5|TRBV5-6|NA|NA
TGTGCCAGCAGCTTGCTCCAGGGCCAGCCCCAGCATTTT
CASSLLQGQPQHF
>TRBJ1-2|TRBV10-3|few|TRBD1
TGTGCCATCAAATCTGCCGAAGACAGGGACTATGGCTACACCTTC
CAIKSAEDRDYGYTF
>TRBJ1-2|TRBV2|many|NA
TGTGCCAGCCGGTACGGGGCTGGCTACACCTTC
CASRYGAGYTF
>TRBJ1-5|TRBV15|few|NA
TGTGCCACCAGGAACACGTTGAATCAGCCCCAGCATTTT
CATRNTLNQPQHF
>TRBJ2-1|TRBV10-1|NA|NA
TGCGCCAGCAGTGAGACCCTCCAGGGGAGCGGGGCCGCGAGGAATGAGCAGTTCTTC
CASSETLQGSGAARNEQFF
>TRBJ1-4|TRBV27|few|NA
TGTGCCAGCAGTAACGCCCCCTCGCATATTGCAACTAATGAAAAACTGTTTTTT
CASSNAPSHIATNEKLFF
>TRBJ1-1|TRBV20-1|many|TRBD1
TGCAGTGCTAGAGATCAGGGGGCTCTTACTGAAGCTTTCTTT
CSARDQGALTEAFF
>TRBJ2-1|TRBV15|few|NA
TGTGCCACCAGCACCCCCCTGCGGGATGAGCAGTTCTTC
CATSTPLRDEQFF
>TRBJ2-5|TRBV7-3|NA|TRBD2
TGTGCCAGCAGCATAACTAGCGGGGGCCAAGAGACCCAGTACTTC
CASSITSGGQETQYF
>TRBJ2-3|TRBV30|many|TRBD2
TGTGCCTGGACTAGCGGACCCACAGATACGCAGTATTTT
CAWTSGPTDTQYF
>TRBJ1-2|TRBV10-3|NA|TRBD1
TGTGCCATCAGGCGCACAGGGGCAGGCTATGGCTACACCTTC
CAIRRTGAGYGYTF
>TRBJ2-7|TRBV5-5|many|TRBD1
TGTGCCAGCAGCACTCGACAGGGCACCTACGAGCAGTACTTC
CASSTRQGTYEQYF